This TCR beta chain was documented in a study of T cell repertoires in cytomegalovirus infection. TCRdb re-derived calls from the reads in MiXCR, one entry per CDR3 protein. The table includes 100,000 to 150,000 distinct CDR3 sequences, roughly a third detected once. As concerns this clonotype: Its antigen is still unknown.

V was trimmed by 7 bases and J by 1 base, leaving 16 bases between them. The CDR3 sequence is 15 residues long. The germline V gene encodes CDR1 MNHEY and CDR2 SMNVEV (reference sequence). The rearrangement joins TRBV27 to TRBJ1-1, with a weak D call TRBD1 (6 bases). Sample: CD8+ T cells from cultured PBMCs, taken from culture after CMV antigen stimulation. The sequence was obtained from a human donor in good health (CMV status not recorded). Some clones in this sample may be carry-over from other donors' samples. The CDR3 nucleotides read TGTGCCAGCATGGTCAGGGGCCATAGGAACACTGAAGCTTTCTTT. It yields the protein CASMVRGHRNTEAFF.